This T cell receptor beta chain was captured by sequencing in a study of CXCR3-negative and CXCR3-positive naive CD8 T cells. Naive CD8+ T cells showed a CD45RO-CCR7+CD27+CD95- phenotype. Overall study results and limits: More hydrophobic TRB CDR3s were found in CXCR3-positive naive cells than in CXCR3-negative naive cells. For memory CD8+ cells diversity was much lower, but both naive subsets had comparably high diversity.

A note on this clonotype: Its matching antigen is unknown.

It was by 5' RACE with UMI labels that the TRB cDNA libraries were prepared. With the 5' RACE reads reprocessed, TCRdb shows one record per CDR3 protein and no DNA. The sample table includes around 120,000 distinct CDR3 sequences. CDR1 and CDR2 from the germline V gene are GTSNPN and SVGIG (reference sequence). This CDR3 is 14 amino acids long. The clonotype originates from a human donor in good health. Some clones in this sample may be carry-over from other donors' samples. Sequencing was carried out using naive CXCR3+ CD8+ T cells from blood. As for subset: CD45RO-CCR7+CD27+CD95- naive CD8+ T cells expressing CXCR3 (TNR3+). V and J are TRBV30 and TRBJ2-7; checking the TCRdb D call of TRBD1 is not possible without DNA. The CDR3 reads CAWSRGTGGNEQYF.